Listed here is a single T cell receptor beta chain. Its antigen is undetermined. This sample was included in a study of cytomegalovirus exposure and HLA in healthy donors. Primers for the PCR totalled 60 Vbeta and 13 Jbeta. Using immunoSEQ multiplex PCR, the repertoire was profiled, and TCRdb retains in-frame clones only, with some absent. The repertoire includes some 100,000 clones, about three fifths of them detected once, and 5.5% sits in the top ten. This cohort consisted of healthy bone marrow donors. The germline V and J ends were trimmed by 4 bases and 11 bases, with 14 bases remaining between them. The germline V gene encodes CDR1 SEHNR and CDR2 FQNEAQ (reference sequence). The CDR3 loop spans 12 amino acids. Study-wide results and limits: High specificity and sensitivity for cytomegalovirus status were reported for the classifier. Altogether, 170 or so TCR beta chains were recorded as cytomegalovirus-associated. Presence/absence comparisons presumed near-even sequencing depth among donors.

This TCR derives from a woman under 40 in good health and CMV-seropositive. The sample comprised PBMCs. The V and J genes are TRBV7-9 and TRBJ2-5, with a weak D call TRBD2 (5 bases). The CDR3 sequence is CASSSGYGEQYF. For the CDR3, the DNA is TGTGCCAGCAGCTCGGGATATGGGGAGCAGTACTTC.